The sequence of this T cell receptor (beta chain) was determined in a study of T cell responses to AZD1222 COVID-19 vaccine (dated by TCRdb to the early 2020s). Context from the whole study: Because spike-specific TCR depth and breadth did not differ between the two schedules, AZD1222 recipients who got a second dose at roughly 4 weeks were pooled with those who got a second dose at roughly 12 weeks. TCR sequencing covered approximately 230 trial participants: 200 to 210 given two doses of AZD1222 and about 26 given two doses of MenACWY control vaccine. Trial participants were enrolled by age into 18-55, 56-69 and 70-plus year subgroups, with roughly 150, 30 and 60 TCR-sequenced participants respectively.

Note on this clone: Its antigen has not been determined. No much larger clonotype is one base removed from it; base qualities were not supplied.

The germline V and J ends show losses of 4 bases and 6 bases respectively, and no gene match explains 8 bases of the junction. The CDR3 covers 15 residues, taking in both the cysteine and the phenylalanine. Only the CDR3 portion is preserved as DNA: 45 bases, with reading frame beginning at the first base. The germline V gene sets CDR1 to SGHRS and CDR2 to YFSETQ. According to the study, the label for this sample's time point signals: baseline before first vaccination. The vaccinee samples were drawn from two UK trials, COV001 and COV002, one of which was a single-blind randomized controlled phase 2/3 trial testing AZD1222 (ChAdOx1 nCoV-19) in healthy adults. Trial participant PBMC samples were collected at day 0 and day 28 after the second dose for TCRbeta chain sequencing. The CDR3 regions of human TCRbeta chains were subjected to immunosequencing. The study's own analysis went as follows. TCRs in the repertoires were compared against a reference library of SARS-CoV-2-specific TCRs that had been generated with the MIRA antigen-specificity platform. Breadth meant the fraction of unique TCRs that were SARS-CoV-2-associated, whereas depth meant the fraction of total T cells that were SARS-CoV-2-associated. Using the MIRA data, each spike-specific TCR was assigned both to the spike region to which the TCR was reactive and to a CD4 or CD8 class. Log10-transformed breadth and depth values were compared by one-way ANOVA with Sidak's multiple comparisons tests. TCRdb limited this immuneACCESS table to in-frame rearrangements with V and J called. A share of clones is missing; checked studies link under half to unresolved V genes, and the rest is unexplained. Clonal size and the V and J genes are those of that table, whereas D and trimming came from the DNA. This sample lists some 150,000 clones; around 90% were detected once. The top ten constitute approximately 4.7% of the sample.

Results the study describes overall, beyond this receptor: Vaccine-associated CD4 TCRs spanned the whole spike protein, with dominant responses in regions 160-218 and 743-854. A significant rise in spike-specific TCR breadth and depth was observed after two AZD1222 doses relative to day 0 and relative to MenACWY recipients. Most participants were white British and females outnumbered males, and the authors suggested that clonal diversity may have been underestimated. In the small 56-69-year group, the increase in depth fell short of significance, most likely because of low power. Conclusions about previously exposed vaccinees are limited, since just five or six AZD1222 recipients were seropositive for SARS-CoV-2 at baseline. Reportedly, close to half of the unique spike-specific TCRs recognized epitopes lying outside the regions that are mutated in the B.1.351 and B.1.1.7 variants. Because no samples from the day 14 peak response were available, repertoires could be characterized only after the peak T cell response.

This TCR was recovered from an adult in good health. The sequence links TRBV5-1 to TRBJ2-1, with TRBD2 matching 9 junction bases. The input for sequencing was peripheral blood, taken on day 0 of AZD1222 vaccination. For the CDR3, the sequence is CASSGTTSGRNEQFF. The DNA is as follows: TGCGCCAGCAGCGGAACTACTAGCGGGCGCAATGAGCAGTTCTTC.